Below are 5 T cell receptor beta chains sequenced from a single sample in a study of shared clonotypes between healthy human individuals. This table comes from immunoSEQ multiplex PCR, and its TCRdb copy is limited to in-frame clones, with some not included. Found here are around 1.6 million clones, under 99% of them singletons; the top ten hold less than 0.55%. Sequencing was performed on naive CD4+ T cells sorted from blood. Subset in this sample: CD45RA+ positively selected. All receptors come from a man in his thirties or forties in good health.

The chain carries TRBV21-1 and TRBJ2-2. TRBV21-1 is classified as a pseudogene. The CDR3 spans 19 residues. CDR3 in amino acids: CASSKVGSIVGQSTGELFF. The CDR3 DNA sequence: TGTGCCAGCAGCAAAGTCGGATCTATTGTAGGGCAGTCCACCGGGGAGCTGTTTTTT.

The chain recombines TRBV6-5 with TRBJ2-3, with D possibly TRBD1 on 5 matching bases. CDR1 is MNHEY, CDR2 SVGAGI, per germline. CDR3 length equals 13 residues. V was clipped by 7 bases and J by 0 bases, with 8 bases between them. CDR3 DNA sequence: TGTGCCAGCAAATCAGGGAGCACAGATACGCAGTATTTT. Protein: CASKSGSTDTQYF.

Concerning this clone itself: This same CDR3 is encoded by further DNA sequences in the sample. The chain links TRBV28 to TRBJ2-7, with 10 bases that match TRBD1. J gave up 4 bases and V 5 bases, and 5 bases lay outside the gene matches. The CDR3 covers 14 residues. Germline CDR1 reads MDHEN; CDR2 reads SYDVKM. The CDR3: CASSSRDRGYEQYF. The CDR3 DNA reads TGTGCCAGCAGTAGCCGGGACAGGGGATACGAGCAGTACTTC.

The J gene is TRBJ2-5, the V gene TRBV5-4; 11 nucleotides match TRBD2. The CDR3 extends over 18 amino acids. The germline V gene has CDR1 SGHNT and CDR2 YYREEE (reference sequence). V shed 0 bases, J shed 2 bases, and the junction held 9 bases outside the gene matches. The DNA of the CDR3 is TGTGCCAGCAGCTTGGGGGGGCTAGCGGGAGGCCTTCAAGAGACCCAGTACTTC. This translates into CASSLGGLAGGLQETQYF.

The rearrangement joins TRBV9 to TRBJ2-3, with TRBD1 matching over 10 bases. The CDR3 has 16 amino acids. Germline lookup yields CDR1 SGDLS and CDR2 YYNGEE. V dropped 0 bases and J dropped 4; count of bases not matched to a gene: 5. CDR3 bases: TGTGCCAGCAGCGTAGGGACCGGGACAGGGGCAGATACGCAGTATTTT. Translation gives CASSVGTGTGADTQYF.